These T cell receptor beta chains were read from a single sample in a study of Ad26.COV2.S vaccination and SARS-CoV-2 variants. Clones were read by immunoSEQ multiplex PCR, and TCRdb kept only the in-frame ones, dropping some. The sample has 85,000 to 120,000 clones, around 80% seen once. Sequences were derived from peripheral blood, sampled after recovery from COVID-19. These receptors all come from a human donor who had recovered from COVID-19. Both conserved end residues are part of each CDR3.

v_call | cdr3_aa
TRBV7-9 | CASSLDLTWGEQFF
TRBV9 | CASSVGAGAGETQYF
TRBV7-2 | CASSFLENIQYF
TRBV28 | CASTLQGIKAFF
TRBV7-2 | CASSFLQRGGNSPLHF
TRBV7-9 | CASRSGWQGTPESTDTQYF
TRBV7-3 | CASRIQETGELFF
TRBV5-5 | CASSWVDSSGYGYTF
TRBV9 | CASSVEGRPDTQYF
TRBV4-2 | CASSRGPSTGSSYNEQFF
TRBV28 | CASSLSSSPNEKLFF
TRBV2 | CASSGRTSSGMDTQYF
TRBV7-2 | CASSLAGVNEQFF
TRBV6-5 | CASGGGQGWNEQFF
TRBV6-1 | CASSETSDQPQHF
TRBV5-4 | CASSNPRGARNEQFF
TRBV7-6 | CASSLGTGRGNTIYF
TRBV25-1 | CASSRTGGPQQFF
TRBV6-5 | CASTSLAYYGYTF
TRBV4-2 | CASSRTSGGARNEQFF
TRBV3-1/TRBV3-2 | CASSQGVSETQYF
TRBV10-3 | CAISGRQAGTPETQYF
TRBV10-3 | CAIRESGANYGYTF
TRBV7-9 | CASEVDPTDTQYF
TRBV5-1 | CASSPGTGGRLNTGELFF
TRBV10-1 | CASSEVRGDGHEQYF
TRBV7-2 | CASSLRLGAGMTEAFF
TRBV10-2 | CASRLGYEQYF
TRBV12-3/TRBV12-4 | CASSLGRTEAFF
TRBV6-5 | CASSDSGLVRYEQYF
TRBV7-2 | CASSLAPGVANVLTF
TRBV2 | CASSESPATNEKLFF
TRBV27 | CASSARDLIWGGETQYF
TRBV7-6 | CASRGTGSLSGELFF
TRBV28 | CASSPLGQYNEKLFF
TRBV7-9 | CASSLTESSYNEQFF
TRBV29-1 | CSVNPSRGAQGGELFF
TRBV6-5 | CASSTTGRGYEQYF
TRBV7-2 | CASSLGRDSPLHF
TRBV7-9 | CASSSKSSYNSPLHF
TRBV2 | CASSPIGGAAGELFF
TRBV7-3 | CASSLAGGAEQFF
TRBV2 | CASSEYPQALWPTAGMMGLFF
TRBV6-6 | CASSYGTGGSGGYTF
TRBV30 | CAWSVPGGPSYNEQFF
TRBV28 | CASWGTGYYEQYF
TRBV12-5 | CASGLATGANSPLHF
TRBV5-4 | CASSVNAGDPQYF
TRBV11-2 | CASSSTRTPSGTQYF
TRBV7-9 | CASSVGWFTEAFF
TRBV4-1 | CASSQVGGRGNAFF
TRBV19 | CASKSFRVNTGELFF
TRBV2 | CASSEALRFGNYGYTF
TRBV7-2 | CASIWTGGDNEQFF